This is a list of T cell receptor beta chains from one sample in a study of radiotherapy plus CTLA-4 blockade in lung cancer. Assay: immunoSEQ multiplex PCR; the TCRdb copy retains only in-frame clones and omits some. Here the sample spans some 66,000 clones, around 83% being singletons. The sequencing used peripheral blood, collected from a patient treated with radiotherapy plus ipilimumab. These receptors were obtained from a human donor with non-small cell lung cancer who had a partial response to radiotherapy plus ipilimumab. Both conserved end residues are part of each CDR3. A D gene is named only where the DNA matches it firmly. A row's size may be missing; if present it is once, few, many or a size class.

D gene	V gene	clone size	J gene	CDR3 protein	CDR3 DNA
TRBD1	TRBV29-1	-	TRBJ1-5	CSVGQGINQPQHF	TGCAGCGTTGGACAGGGGATAAATCAGCCCCAGCATTTT
-	TRBV4-2	-	TRBJ1-5	CASSHTGQYSQPQHF	TGTGCCAGCAGCCATACTGGACAGTATAGTCAGCCCCAGCATTTT
TRBD2	TRBV6-5	few	TRBJ2-3	CASSSSGKGRTDTQYF	TGTGCCAGCAGTTCTAGCGGGAAGGGTAGGACAGATACGCAGTATTTT
TRBD2	TRBV9	-	TRBJ2-1	CASSGRTSGSNEQFF	TGTGCCAGCAGCGGGAGGACTAGCGGGAGTAATGAGCAGTTCTTC
-	TRBV4-2	-	TRBJ2-2	CASTQPGDLSTGELFF	TGTGCCAGCACCCAACCGGGGGACCTGAGCACCGGGGAGCTGTTTTTT
-	TRBV5-1	-	TRBJ1-1	CASSLGLMNTEAFF	TGCGCCAGCAGCTTGGGACTCATGAACACTGAAGCTTTCTTT
-	TRBV7-9	few	TRBJ1-5	CASSLGAGRGYQPQHF	TGTGCCAGCAGCTTAGGGGCGGGACGGGGGTATCAGCCCCAGCATTTT
TRBD1	TRBV2	-	TRBJ1-4	CASSQGVGQGYEKLFF	TGTGCCAGCAGTCAAGGAGTGGGACAGGGGTATGAAAAACTGTTTTTT
TRBD1	TRBV7-8	-	TRBJ2-7	CASTLSGTGYEQYF	TGTGCCAGCACGCTTAGTGGGACAGGCTACGAGCAGTACTTC
TRBD1	TRBV10-3	-	TRBJ1-2	CAISVGTGNYGYTF	TGTGCCATCAGTGTGGGGACAGGGAACTATGGCTACACCTTC
TRBD1	TRBV11-3	few	TRBJ2-3	CASSLRDRGSDTQYF	TGTGCCAGCAGCCTCCGTGACAGGGGATCAGATACGCAGTATTTT
-	TRBV2	-	TRBJ2-4	CASTWGLAKNIQYF	TGTGCCAGCACGTGGGGACTAGCCAAAAACATTCAGTACTTC
TRBD2	TRBV28	-	TRBJ2-1	CASSFWTSGSGNEQFF	TGTGCCAGCAGTTTCTGGACTAGCGGGAGTGGGAATGAGCAGTTCTTC
TRBD1	TRBV11-2	once	TRBJ2-7	CAGSGHRGTEQYF	TGTGCCGGCAGCGGACACAGGGGGACCGAGCAGTACTTC
TRBD1	TRBV16	-	TRBJ1-2	CASSQSGTGGPYGYTF	TGTGCCAGCAGCCAATCAGGGACAGGGGGACCCTATGGCTACACCTTC
-	TRBV7-3	-	TRBJ2-2	CASSLNYYEGGELFF	TGTGCCAGCAGCTTAAACTATTACGAGGGCGGGGAGCTGTTTTTT
-	TRBV18	-	TRBJ2-1	CASSPDNEQFF	TGTGCCAGCTCACCCGACAATGAGCAGTTCTTC
-	TRBV7-8	-	TRBJ1-5	CASSLRTDRSSNQPQHF	TGTGCCAGCAGCTTAAGGACCGACAGGAGTTCCAATCAGCCCCAGCATTTT
-	TRBV29-1	-	TRBJ2-5	CSVERETQYF	TGCAGCGTTGAACGAGAGACCCAGTACTTC
-	TRBV18	-	TRBJ1-2	CASSPDSNYGYTF	TGTGCCAGCTCACCGGACAGTAACTATGGCTACACCTTC
-	TRBV27	-	TRBJ2-5	CASSLTNRAETQYF	TGTGCCAGCAGCCTAACGAACAGGGCCGAGACCCAGTACTTC
TRBD2	TRBV27	-	TRBJ2-1	CASSFKGGRPGIYNEQFF	TGTGCCAGCAGTTTTAAGGGCGGGAGGCCCGGTATTTACAATGAGCAGTTCTTC
TRBD2	TRBV7-3	-	TRBJ2-2	CASSFGGRAGNTGELFF	TGTGCCAGCAGCTTCGGCGGGAGGGCCGGGAACACCGGGGAGCTGTTTTTT
TRBD1	TRBV28	-	TRBJ1-5	CASNRGAQGQPQHF	TGTGCCAGCAACAGGGGGGCTCAAGGACAGCCCCAGCATTTT
TRBD1	TRBV9	-	TRBJ2-7	CASSVDRGSYEQYF	TGTGCCAGCAGCGTAGACAGGGGGTCCTACGAGCAGTACTTC
TRBD1	TRBV7-6	-	TRBJ1-3	CASSRDSSGNTIYF	TGTGCCAGCAGCCGGGACAGTTCTGGAAACACCATATATTTT
TRBD1	TRBV2	few	TRBJ2-2	CANRDRGLGEAGELFF	TGTGCCAACCGGGACAGGGGTCTAGGGGAGGCCGGGGAGCTGTTTTTT
TRBD1	TRBV7-2	-	TRBJ1-4	CASSWGTGRNEKLFF	TGTGCCAGCAGCTGGGGGACAGGTCGTAATGAAAAACTGTTTTTT
-	TRBV29-1	-	TRBJ1-5	CSAVIGGASQPQHF	TGCAGCGCCGTGATTGGGGGGGCTAGTCAGCCCCAGCATTTT